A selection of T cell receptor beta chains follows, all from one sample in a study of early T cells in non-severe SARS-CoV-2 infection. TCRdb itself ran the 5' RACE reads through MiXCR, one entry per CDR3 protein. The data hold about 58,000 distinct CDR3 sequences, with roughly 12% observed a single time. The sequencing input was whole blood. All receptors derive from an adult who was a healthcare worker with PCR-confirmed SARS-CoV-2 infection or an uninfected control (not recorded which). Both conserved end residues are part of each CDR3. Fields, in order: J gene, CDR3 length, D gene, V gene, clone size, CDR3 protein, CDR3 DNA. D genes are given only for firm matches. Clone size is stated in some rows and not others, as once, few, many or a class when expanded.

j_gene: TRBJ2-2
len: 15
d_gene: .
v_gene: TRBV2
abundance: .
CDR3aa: CASRNSGADTGELFF
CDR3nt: TGTGCCAGCAGGAACTCGGGGGCCGACACCGGGGAGCTGTTTTTT

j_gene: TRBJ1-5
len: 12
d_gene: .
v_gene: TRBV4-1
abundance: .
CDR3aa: CASSQGGEPQHF
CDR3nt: TGCGCCAGCAGCCAAGGGGGAGAGCCCCAGCATTTT

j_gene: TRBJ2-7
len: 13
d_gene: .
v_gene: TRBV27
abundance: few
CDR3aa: CASSHRDNYEQYF
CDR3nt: TGTGCCAGCAGTCACCGGGACAACTACGAGCAGTACTTC

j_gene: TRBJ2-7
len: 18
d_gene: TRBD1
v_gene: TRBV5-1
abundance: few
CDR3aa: CASSLQTGGQGLLYEQYF
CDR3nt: TGCGCCAGCAGCCTACAAACCGGTGGACAGGGCCTTCTCTACGAGCAGTACTTC

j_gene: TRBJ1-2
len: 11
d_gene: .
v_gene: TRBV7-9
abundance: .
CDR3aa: CASSSLWDLSF
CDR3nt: TGTGCCAGCAGCTCCCTCTGGGACCTCTCCTTC

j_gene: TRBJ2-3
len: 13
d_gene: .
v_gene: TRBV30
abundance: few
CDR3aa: CAWSMGYTDTQYF
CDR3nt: TGTGCCTGGAGCATGGGATACACAGATACGCAGTATTTT

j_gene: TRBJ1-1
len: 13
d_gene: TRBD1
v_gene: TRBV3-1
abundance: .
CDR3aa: CASREGAETEAFF
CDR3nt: TGTGCCAGCAGAGAGGGGGCAGAAACTGAAGCTTTCTTT

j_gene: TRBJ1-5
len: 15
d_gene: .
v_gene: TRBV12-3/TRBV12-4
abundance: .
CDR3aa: CASSLGGASNQPQHF
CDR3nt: TGTGCCAGCAGTTTAGGGGGGGCGAGCAATCAGCCCCAGCATTTT

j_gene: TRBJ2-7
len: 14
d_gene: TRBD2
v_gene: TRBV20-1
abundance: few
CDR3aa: CSARAAGGGGEQYF
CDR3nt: TGCAGTGCTAGAGCGGCGGGAGGCGGGGGCGAGCAGTACTTC

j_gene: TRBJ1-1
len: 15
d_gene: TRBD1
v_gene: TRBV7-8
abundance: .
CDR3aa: CASSPWDSSNTEAFF
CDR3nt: TGTGCCAGCAGCCCCTGGGACAGCTCGAACACTGAAGCTTTCTTT

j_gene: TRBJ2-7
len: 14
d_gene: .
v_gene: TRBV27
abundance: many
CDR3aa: CASSPGPKGLEQYF
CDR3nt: TGTGCCAGCAGTCCCGGCCCAAAGGGACTCGAGCAGTACTTC

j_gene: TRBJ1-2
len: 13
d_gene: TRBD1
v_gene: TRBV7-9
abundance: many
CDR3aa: CASSRDSSYGYTF
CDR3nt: TGTGCCAGCAGTAGGGACAGCTCCTATGGCTACACCTTC

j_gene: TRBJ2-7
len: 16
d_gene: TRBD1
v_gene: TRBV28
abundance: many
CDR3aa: CASSSTGTGVIYEQYF
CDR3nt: TGTGCCAGCAGTTCAACCGGGACAGGGGTTATATACGAGCAGTACTTC

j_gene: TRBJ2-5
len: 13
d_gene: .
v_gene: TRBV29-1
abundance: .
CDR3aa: CSDPPGVKETQYF
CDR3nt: TGCAGCGATCCCCCGGGGGTGAAAGAGACCCAGTACTTC

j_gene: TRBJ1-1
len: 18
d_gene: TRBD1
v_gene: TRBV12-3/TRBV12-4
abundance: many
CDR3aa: CASSSYSGTGYMNTEAFF
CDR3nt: TGTGCCAGCAGTTCGTATTCCGGGACAGGGTACATGAACACTGAAGCTTTCTTT

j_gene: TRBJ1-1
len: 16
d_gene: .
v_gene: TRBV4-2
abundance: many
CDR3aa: CASSQGSGQLPAEAFF
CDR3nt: TGTGCCAGCAGCCAAGGGTCCGGACAGTTACCTGCTGAAGCTTTCTTT

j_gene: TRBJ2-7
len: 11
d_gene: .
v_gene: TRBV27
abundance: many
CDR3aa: CASSSDYEQYF
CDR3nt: TGTGCCAGCAGTTCTGACTACGAGCAGTACTTC

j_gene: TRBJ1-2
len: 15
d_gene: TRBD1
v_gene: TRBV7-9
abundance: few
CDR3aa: CASSLGQGRNYGYTF
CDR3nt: TGTGCCAGCAGCTTAGGACAGGGGAGAAACTATGGCTACACCTTC

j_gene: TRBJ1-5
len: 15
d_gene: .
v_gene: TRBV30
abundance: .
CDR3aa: CAWSPDGIGDQPQHF
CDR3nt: TGTGCCTGGAGTCCTGATGGAATTGGGGATCAGCCCCAGCATTTT

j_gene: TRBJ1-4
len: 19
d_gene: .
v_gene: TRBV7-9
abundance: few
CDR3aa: CASSFSPPGAGRTNEKLFF
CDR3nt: TGTGCCAGCAGCTTCAGCCCCCCGGGGGCGGGACGAACTAATGAAAAACTGTTTTTT

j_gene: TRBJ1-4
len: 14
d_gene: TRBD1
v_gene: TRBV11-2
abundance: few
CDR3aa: CASSPTGGDEKLFF
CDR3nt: TGTGCCAGCAGCCCGACAGGGGGCGATGAAAAACTGTTTTTT

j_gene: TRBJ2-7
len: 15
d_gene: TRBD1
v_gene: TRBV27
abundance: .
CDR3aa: CASSLLGTGTYEQYF
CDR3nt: TGTGCCAGCAGTTTACTCGGGACAGGGACCTACGAGCAGTACTTC

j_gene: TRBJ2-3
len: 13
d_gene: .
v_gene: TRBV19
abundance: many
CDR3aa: CASSKLITDTQYF
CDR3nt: TGTGCCAGTAGTAAACTGATCACAGATACGCAGTATTTT

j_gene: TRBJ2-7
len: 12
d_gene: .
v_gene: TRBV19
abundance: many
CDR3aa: CASTGSSYEQYF
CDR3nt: TGTGCCAGTACGGGAAGCTCCTACGAGCAGTACTTC

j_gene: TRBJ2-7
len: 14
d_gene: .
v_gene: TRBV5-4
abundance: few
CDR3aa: CASSLGLDRYEQYF
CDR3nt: TGTGCCAGCAGCTTGGGTCTAGATCGCTACGAGCAGTACTTC

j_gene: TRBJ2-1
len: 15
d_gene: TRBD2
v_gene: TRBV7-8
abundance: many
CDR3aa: CASSRGRAGNDEQFF
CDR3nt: TGTGCCAGCAGCCGGGGGAGGGCAGGTAACGATGAGCAGTTCTTC

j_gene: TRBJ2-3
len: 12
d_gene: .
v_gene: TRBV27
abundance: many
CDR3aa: CASSYRGHTQYF
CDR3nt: TGTGCCAGCAGCTATAGGGGACATACGCAGTATTTT

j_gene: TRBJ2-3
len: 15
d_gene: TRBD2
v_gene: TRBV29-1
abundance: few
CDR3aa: CSGASGAWGADTQYF
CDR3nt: TGCAGCGGTGCTAGCGGGGCCTGGGGTGCAGATACGCAGTATTTT

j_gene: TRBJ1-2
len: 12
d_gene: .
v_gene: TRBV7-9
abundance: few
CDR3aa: CASSPGDYGYTF
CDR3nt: TGTGCCAGCAGCCCAGGGGACTATGGCTACACCTTC

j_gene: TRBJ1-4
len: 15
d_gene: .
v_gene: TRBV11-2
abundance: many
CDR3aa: CASSLDLGAKEKLFF
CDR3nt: TGTGCCAGCAGCTTAGATCTGGGGGCCAAGGAAAAACTGTTTTTT

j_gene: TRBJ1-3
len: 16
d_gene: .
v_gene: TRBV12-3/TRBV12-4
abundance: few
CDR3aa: CASSLARVHSGNTIYF
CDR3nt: TGTGCCAGCAGTTTAGCGCGGGTTCACTCTGGAAACACCATATATTTT

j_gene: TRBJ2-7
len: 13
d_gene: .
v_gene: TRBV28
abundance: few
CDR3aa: CASRSGQSYEQYF
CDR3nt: TGTGCCAGCAGATCAGGACAGTCCTACGAGCAGTACTTC

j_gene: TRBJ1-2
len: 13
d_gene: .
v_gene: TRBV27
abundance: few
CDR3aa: CASSIRANYGYTF
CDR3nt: TGTGCCAGCAGCATAAGAGCTAACTATGGCTACACCTTC

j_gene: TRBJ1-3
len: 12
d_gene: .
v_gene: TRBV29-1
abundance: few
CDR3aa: CSVEGSGNTIYF
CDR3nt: TGCAGCGTTGAAGGGTCTGGAAACACCATATATTTT

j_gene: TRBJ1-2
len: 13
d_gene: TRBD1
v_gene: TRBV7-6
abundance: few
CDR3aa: CASSWGQGAGYTF
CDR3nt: TGTGCCAGCAGCTGGGGACAGGGGGCTGGCTACACCTTC

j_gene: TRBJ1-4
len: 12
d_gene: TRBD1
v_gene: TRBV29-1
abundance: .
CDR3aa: CSAGQGGEKLFF
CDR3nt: TGCAGCGCGGGACAGGGAGGCGAAAAACTGTTTTTT

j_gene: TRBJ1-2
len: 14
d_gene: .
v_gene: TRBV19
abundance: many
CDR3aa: CASSILSTNYGYTF
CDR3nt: TGTGCCAGTAGCATTCTGTCTACTAACTATGGCTACACCTTC

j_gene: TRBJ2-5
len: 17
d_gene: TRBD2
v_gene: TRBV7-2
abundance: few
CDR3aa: CASKPTSGSQYQETQYF
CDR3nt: TGTGCCAGCAAACCGACTAGCGGGAGTCAGTACCAAGAGACCCAGTACTTC

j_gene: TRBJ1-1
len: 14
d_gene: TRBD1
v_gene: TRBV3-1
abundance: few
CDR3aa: CASSPQGKNTEAFF
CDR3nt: TGTGCCAGCAGCCCACAGGGGAAGAACACTGAAGCTTTCTTT

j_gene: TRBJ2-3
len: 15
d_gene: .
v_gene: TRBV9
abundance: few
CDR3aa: CASSADLPSTDTQYF
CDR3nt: TGTGCCAGCAGCGCCGACCTCCCTAGCACAGATACGCAGTATTTT

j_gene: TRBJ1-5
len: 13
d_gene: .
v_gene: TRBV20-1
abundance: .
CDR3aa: CSASADSNQPQHF
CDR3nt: TGCAGTGCTAGCGCAGATAGCAATCAGCCCCAGCATTTT

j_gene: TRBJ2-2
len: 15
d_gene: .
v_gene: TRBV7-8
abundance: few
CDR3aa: CASRAGTAEVGELFF
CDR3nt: TGTGCCAGCAGAGCCGGGACGGCCGAGGTCGGGGAGCTGTTTTTT

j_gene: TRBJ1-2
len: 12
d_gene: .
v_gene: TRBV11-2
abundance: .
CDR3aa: CASSLDSYGYTF
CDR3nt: TGTGCCAGCAGCTTAGACAGCTATGGCTACACCTTC

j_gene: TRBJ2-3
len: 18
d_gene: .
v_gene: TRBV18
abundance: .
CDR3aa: CVSSSPKQGSARLGTQYF
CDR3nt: TGTGTCAGCTCTTCACCTAAACAAGGGTCGGCTCGGCTCGGTACGCAGTATTTT

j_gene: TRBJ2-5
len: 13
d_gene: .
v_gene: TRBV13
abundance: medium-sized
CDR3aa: CASSFEDQETQYF
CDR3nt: TGTGCCAGCAGCTTCGAGGACCAAGAGACCCAGTACTTC

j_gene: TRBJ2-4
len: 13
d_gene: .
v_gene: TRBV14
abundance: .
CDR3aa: CASSRGQGFIQYF
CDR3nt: TGTGCCAGCAGCCGGGGGCAGGGGTTCATTCAGTACTTC

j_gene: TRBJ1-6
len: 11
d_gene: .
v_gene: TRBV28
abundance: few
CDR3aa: CASRDASPLHF
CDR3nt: TGTGCCAGCAGGGATGCATCACCCCTCCACTTT

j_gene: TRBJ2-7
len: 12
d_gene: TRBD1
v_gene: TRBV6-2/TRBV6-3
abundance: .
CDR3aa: CASSARGYEQYF
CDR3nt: TGTGCCAGCTCCGCCAGGGGGTACGAGCAGTACTTC